This paragraph covers one T cell receptor beta chain sequence. Its antigen is unidentified. The data were taken from a study of shared clonotypes between healthy human individuals. Study outcomes and limitations: The rarefaction results pointed to incomplete sorted-subset sequencing despite large depth.

Some clones are missing from TCRdb's copy, which holds only in-frame ones; the method was immunoSEQ multiplex PCR. The sample includes under 2,500,000 clones, approximately 94% of them seen just once. The CDR3 extends over 16 amino acids. Germline assignment: CDR1 SGDLS and CDR2 YYNGEE. After removal of 0 bases from V and 8 bases from J, the junction contained 11 bases not matched to a gene. The source material was naive CD4+ T cells sorted from blood. Subset denoted: CD45RA+ positively selected. This TCR was sampled from a man younger than 35 in good health. The chain has TRBV9 and TRBJ2-1; 7 bases agree with TRBD2. The CDR3 sequence: CASSVAPGLPRDEQFF. CDR3 sequence (DNA): TGTGCCAGCAGCGTAGCACCGGGACTACCCCGTGATGAGCAGTTCTTC.